These T cell receptor beta chains were read from a single sample in a study of T-cell memory formation after mild COVID-19. TCRdb re-called the 5' RACE reads through MiXCR, storing one row per CDR3 protein. The repertoire holds fewer than 250,000 distinct CDR3 sequences, with 10% as singletons. Source material: PBMCs or a T cell subset sorted from them (not recorded which). The receptors derive from a man between 18 and 35 years old who had mild COVID-19 (a few samples of this study predate the infection). Cell type and time point are not known. The CDR3 runs from the conserved cysteine through the conserved F or W.

v_call | cdr3_aa
TRBV19 | CASSTADTQYF
TRBV7-2 | CASSYRGQQPQHF
TRBV4-1 | CASSLGPTSGQETQYF
TRBV7-7 | CASSLGMTQETQYF
TRBV11-3 | CASSLNRFTDTQYF
TRBV12-3/TRBV12-4 | CASSLGLKGTQYF
TRBV6-5 | CASSSTTGTEAFF
TRBV20-1 | CSAREDKGVYTF
TRBV6-5 | CASSSRRDYEQYF
TRBV5-1 | CASSPPSRHQETQYF
TRBV6-5 | CASSLGARGNYGYTF
TRBV4-3 | CASSQEHLNYGYTF
TRBV29-1 | CSVVRGGTEAFF
TRBV5-1 | CASSLGADNEQFF
TRBV12-3/TRBV12-4 | CASSLGPLGGADTQYF
TRBV25-1 | CASSARDVGEAFF
TRBV4-3 | CASSQEVAGSPGELFF
TRBV7-3 | CASSFSGTGELFF
TRBV29-1 | CSGSTSGGNEQFF
TRBV12-3/TRBV12-4 | CASSGTVGTYEQYF
TRBV2 | CASRKGQGGTDTQYF
TRBV9 | CASSVGFRETQYF
TRBV18 | CASSTGAGGPYKQFF
TRBV5-4 | CASSLAGDSFTDTQYF
TRBV20-1 | CSARGGRSGYTF
TRBV20-1 | CSARGGGHREGYTF
TRBV7-9 | CASSATQWRVEKLFF
TRBV3-1 | CASSQDMTPYNEQFF
TRBV7-2 | CASSLGRRNEKLFF
TRBV2 | CASSLGTGWQFF
TRBV11-2 | CASSSFRTGVNYGYTF
TRBV7-8 | CASSLGRDRVRGEQFF
TRBV7-2 | CASSLVLDRAETQYF